A selection of T cell receptor beta chains follows, all from one sample in a study of prognosis after radiotherapy for stage I lung cancer. Via MiXCR, TCRdb re-called the multiplex PCR reads, giving one row per CDR3 protein. The data hold about 36,000 distinct CDR3 sequences, with 25% to 40% observed a single time. The starting material was PBMCs, obtained before or after stereotactic body radiation therapy (not recorded which). The origin of the receptors is a donor aged 50 or older with non-small cell lung cancer. Each CDR3 is given with its conserved first and last residue. D genes are given only for firm matches. Part of the rows lack a size; the others show once, few, many or a class for expanded clones.

>.|TRBV19|TRBJ1-1|TRBD1
CASIGTGSNTEAFF
TGTGCCAGTATAGGGACAGGGTCGAACACTGAAGCTTTCTTT
>many|TRBV7-3|TRBJ2-7|.
CASSVSPGPNYEQYF
TGTGCCAGCAGCGTGTCCCCAGGGCCAAACTACGAGCAGTACTTC
>.|TRBV7-2|TRBJ1-5|.
CASSSIGNQPQHF
TGTGCCAGCAGCTCGATAGGCAATCAGCCCCAGCATTTT
>.|TRBV3-1|TRBJ1-4|.
CASSQDTSREKLFF
TGTGCCAGCAGCCAAGATACGAGCAGGGAAAAACTGTTTTTT
>many|TRBV3-1|TRBJ2-3|TRBD2
CASSQTGGAGDTQYF
TGTGCCAGCAGCCAGACCGGGGGGGCAGGAGATACGCAGTATTTT
>many|TRBV30|TRBJ1-5|.
CAWSVLGQGANQPQHF
TGTGCCTGGAGTGTGTTGGGACAAGGAGCTAATCAGCCCCAGCATTTT
>.|TRBV28|TRBJ1-2|.
CASSFLVGGYTF
TGTGCCAGCAGTTTTCTCGTGGGAGGCTACACCTTC
>few|TRBV29-1|TRBJ1-2|.
CSAWTADCGYTF
TGCAGCGCTTGGACAGCCGATTGTGGCTACACCTTC
>many|TRBV18|TRBJ2-1|.
CASSPQVRYNEQFF
TGTGCCAGCTCACCTCAGGTGCGATACAATGAGCAGTTCTTC
>.|TRBV6-2/TRBV6-3|TRBJ1-2|.
CASSSPVQVLYVYTF
TGTGCCAGCAGCTCCCCGGTACAGGTCCTCTATGTCTACACCTTC
>many|TRBV6-5|TRBJ2-1|TRBD1
CASSSTGTVLDEQFF
TGTGCCAGCAGTTCAACCGGGACAGTACTGGATGAGCAGTTCTTC
>many|TRBV28|TRBJ1-5|.
CASHTPGFHQPQHF
TGTGCCAGCCACACCCCAGGGTTCCATCAGCCCCAGCATTTT
>many|TRBV20-1|TRBJ2-4|TRBD1
CSARGSDRVTHIQYF
TGCAGTGCTAGAGGTTCAGACAGGGTGACCCACATTCAGTACTTC
>many|TRBV5-1|TRBJ1-1|.
CASSWSPTANTEAFF
TGCGCCAGCAGCTGGAGCCCGACAGCGAACACTGAAGCTTTCTTT
>.|TRBV11-2|TRBJ1-2|.
CASSLDTGSYGYTF
TGTGCAAGCAGCTTAGATACGGGGTCCTATGGCTACACCTTC
>many|TRBV6-2/TRBV6-3|TRBJ2-3|.
CASSYSGDTDTQYF
TGTGCCAGCAGTTACTCGGGGGACACAGATACGCAGTATTTT
>.|TRBV11-2|TRBJ2-5|.
CASTTKGEETQYF
TGTGCCAGCACTACAAAGGGGGAAGAGACCCAGTACTTC
>.|TRBV11-3|TRBJ2-3|TRBD1
CASSFGQGTDTQYF
TGTGCCAGCAGCTTCGGACAGGGGACAGATACGCAGTATTTT
>many|TRBV6-2/TRBV6-3|TRBJ2-5|.
CASLKQSQETQYF
TGTGCCAGCCTTAAACAGTCGCAAGAGACCCAGTACTTC
>.|TRBV19|TRBJ2-7|.
CASGQLYEQYF
TGTGCGAGCGGTCAGCTCTACGAGCAGTACTTC
>many|TRBV2|TRBJ2-1|.
CASRADGHNEQFF
TGTGCCAGCAGGGCGGACGGGCACAATGAGCAGTTCTTC
>once|TRBV15|TRBJ2-5|.
CATGSSPGQEETHYF
TGTGCCACCGGCAGCTCACCGGGACAAGAAGAGACCCATTACTTC
>.|TRBV28|TRBJ2-3|.
CASSWGGSTDTQYF
TGTGCCAGCAGTTGGGGTGGAAGCACAGATACGCAGTATTTT
>many|TRBV4-2|TRBJ2-7|TRBD1
CASSQFGQASYEQYF
TGTGCCAGCAGCCAATTTGGACAGGCATCCTACGAGCAGTACTTC
>.|TRBV18|TRBJ1-1|.
CASSPPPNTEAFF
TGTGCCAGCTCACCACCTCCCAACACTGAAGCTTTCTTT
>.|TRBV6-2/TRBV6-3|TRBJ2-7|.
CASTTTRSGGENEQYF
TGTGCCAGCACCACTACTCGTTCGGGGGGCGAGAACGAGCAGTACTTC
>many|TRBV7-8|TRBJ2-3|TRBD2
CASSLAISGGGSTDTQYF
TGTGCCAGCAGCTTAGCGATTAGCGGGGGGGGTAGCACAGATACGCAGTATTTT
>.|TRBV2|TRBJ1-4|.
CASSESSAKLFF
TGTGCCAGCAGTGAAAGTTCAGCCAAACTGTTTTTT
>.|TRBV11-1|TRBJ2-7|.
CASSLGWDVSYEQYF
TGTGCCAGCAGCTTAGGATGGGACGTCTCCTACGAGCAGTACTTC
>medium-sized|TRBV6-1|TRBJ1-6|.
CASSSFRGHNNSPLHF
TGTGCCAGCAGTAGTTTTAGGGGACACAATAATTCACCCCTCCACTTT
>.|TRBV19|TRBJ1-5|.
CASRLLEQPQHF
TGTGCCAGTAGACTGCTTGAGCAGCCCCAGCACTTT
>many|TRBV19|TRBJ2-1|.
CASSIEALGIHEQFF
TGTGCCAGTAGTATAGAGGCTCTTGGGATCCATGAGCAGTTCTTC
>.|TRBV29-1|TRBJ1-2|.
CSVDRFDYGYTF
TGCAGCGTTGACAGGTTTGACTATGGCTACACCTTC
>many|TRBV15|TRBJ1-1|.
CATSRERNTEAFF
TGTGCCACCAGCAGAGAGAGGAACACTGAAGCTTTCTTT
>.|TRBV19|TRBJ1-2|TRBD1
CANSQGPGQGTNYGYNF
TGTGCCAACTCGCAAGGTCCGGGACAGGGGACCAACTATGGCTACAACTTC
>many|TRBV2|TRBJ2-1|TRBD2
CASREAGTEFF
TGTGCCAGCAGAGAAGCGGGGACTGAGTTCTTC
>many|TRBV20-1|TRBJ1-5|TRBD1
CSARVGTDGNQPQHF
TGCAGTGCTAGAGTTGGGACAGATGGCAATCAGCCCCAGCATTTT
>many|TRBV12-3/TRBV12-4|TRBJ2-5|TRBD2
CASSLAGGFGETQYF
TGTGCCAGCAGCCTAGCGGGGGGGTTCGGAGAGACCCAGTACTTC
>many|TRBV3-1|TRBJ2-7|TRBD2
CASSSRDPGRDEQYF
TGTGCCAGCAGCTCCCGGGACCCAGGGAGGGACGAGCAGTACTTC
>.|TRBV24-1|TRBJ1-5|.
CATSDPGQGRQGAQHF
TGTGCCACCAGTGACCCGGGACAAGGAAGACAAGGGGCCCAGCATTTT
>many|TRBV5-6|TRBJ2-7|TRBD1
CASSFFPGQTNYEQYF
TGTGCCAGCAGCTTTTTCCCGGGACAGACAAACTACGAGCAGTACTTC
>many|TRBV20-1|TRBJ2-7|TRBD1
CSARGAGTGAYEQYF
TGCAGTGCCCGAGGGGCCGGGACAGGGGCCTACGAGCAGTACTTC
>many|TRBV5-1|TRBJ1-2|.
CASSLANPGNGYTF
TGCGCCAGCAGCTTGGCCAACCCGGGGAATGGCTACACCTTC
>.|TRBV30|TRBJ2-1|TRBD2
CAWATSGRAYYNEQFF
TGTGCCTGGGCCACTAGCGGGAGGGCTTACTACAATGAGCAGTTCTTC
>.|TRBV14|TRBJ1-2|.
CASSLSLGKGYGCTF
TGTGCCAGCAGCCTATCCCTGGGAAAAGGCTATGGCTGCACCTTC